The clone carrying this T cell receptor beta chain was found once. Antigen: not known. The source of the sample is a study of cytomegalovirus exposure and HLA in healthy donors. Study-level findings and limits: HLA allele associations emerged for around 15,000 TCR beta sequences in a later analysis, at 0.05 false discovery rate. Differences between HLA loci emerged in a later analysis of TCR association rates, with DRB1 most and HLA-C fewest. Earlier analysis found most TCR beta V segments productive about 87% or about 30% of the time.

This PCR relied on a set of 60 Vbeta primers and 13 Jbeta primers. Some clones are missing from TCRdb's copy, which holds only in-frame ones; the method was immunoSEQ multiplex PCR. This table holds over 80,000 clones, approximately 85% found once. Among the donors, all were healthy bone marrow donors. The CDR3 runs to 16 residues. Trimming pared 1 base from V and 6 bases from J, leaving 16 bases between. Germline-derived CDR1 and CDR2 are MNHEY and SVGAGI. The chain joins TRBV6-5 to TRBJ1-5; weak D call: TRBD1 (6 bases). The sequencing input was PBMCs. This TCR derives from a man aged 30 to 45 in good health and CMV-seropositive. The CDR3, as DNA: TGTGCCAGCAGTTACTACGAAATATTAGGGGGTCAGCCCCAGCATTTT. Amino acids: CASSYYEILGGQPQHF.